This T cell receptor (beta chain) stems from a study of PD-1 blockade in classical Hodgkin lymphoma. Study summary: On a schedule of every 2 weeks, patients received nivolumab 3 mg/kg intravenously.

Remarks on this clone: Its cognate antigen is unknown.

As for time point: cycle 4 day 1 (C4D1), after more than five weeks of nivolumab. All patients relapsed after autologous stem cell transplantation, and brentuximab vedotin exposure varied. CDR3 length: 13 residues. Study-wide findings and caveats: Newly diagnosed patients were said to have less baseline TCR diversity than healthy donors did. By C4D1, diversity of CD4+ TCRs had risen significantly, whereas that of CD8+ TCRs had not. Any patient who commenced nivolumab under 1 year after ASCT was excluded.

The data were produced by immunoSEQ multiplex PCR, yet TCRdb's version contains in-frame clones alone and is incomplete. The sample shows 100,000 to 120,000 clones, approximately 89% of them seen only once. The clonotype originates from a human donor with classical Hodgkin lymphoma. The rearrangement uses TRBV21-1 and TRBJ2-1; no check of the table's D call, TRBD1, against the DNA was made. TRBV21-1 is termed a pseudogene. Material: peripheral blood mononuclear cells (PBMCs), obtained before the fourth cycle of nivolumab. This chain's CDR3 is CASNFYEQGEQFF. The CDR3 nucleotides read TGTGCCAGCAACTTTTATGAACAGGGTGAGCAGTTCTTC.